The 23 T cell receptor beta chains reported below all come from one sample, sequenced in a study of cytomegalovirus exposure and HLA in healthy donors. In the PCR, 60 Vbeta and 13 Jbeta primers were used. The data were produced by immunoSEQ multiplex PCR, yet TCRdb's version contains in-frame clones alone and is incomplete. The sample data list approximately 190,000 clones. The sample taken for sequencing was PBMCs. The receptors derive from a boy younger than 18 in good health and CMV-seronegative.

V and J are TRBV12-5 and TRBJ2-7, with a tentative D call TRBD1 (6 bases). CDR1 is LGHNT and CDR2 is FRNRAP in the germline V gene. The CDR3 loop spans 15 amino acids. The V and J ends lost 3 bases and 2 bases respectively, with 14 bases between them. The CDR3 is CASGFGDRMAYEQYF. CDR3 coding DNA: TGTGCTAGTGGTTTCGGAGACAGGATGGCCTACGAGCAGTACTTC.

Regarding this clone: This CDR3 is also generated by other DNA sequences in the sample. The chain employs TRBV5-1 and TRBJ2-5; TRBD2 is a possible D gene (6 bases). Germline V lookup: CDR1 SGHRS, CDR2 YFSETQ. The CDR3 consists of 15 residues. V was trimmed by 0 bases and J by 4 bases, leaving 13 bases between them. CDR3 coding DNA: TGCGCCAGCAGCTTGGCCGGGGGAGGAGGAGAGACCCAGTACTTC. Residues: CASSLAGGGGETQYF.

The rearrangement joins TRBV15 to TRBJ2-7, with 7 bases matching TRBD1. V shed 4 bases, J shed 0 bases, and the junction held 12 bases outside the gene matches. In germline, CDR1 is LNHNV, CDR2 YYDKDF (reference sequence). CDR3 length: 17 amino acids. CDR3: CATSIGGQHHSSYEQYF. The CDR3 coding sequence is TGTGCCACCAGCATTGGGGGACAGCATCATAGCTCCTACGAGCAGTACTTC.

The V gene is TRBV21-1, the J gene TRBJ1-6. TRBV21-1 is shown as a pseudogene. CDR3 length: 15 amino acids. CDR3 in amino acids: CASSKALFGYSPLHF. The DNA for the CDR3 is TGTGCCAGCAGCAAAGCGCTTTTCGGGTATTCACCCCTCCACTTT.

CDR3 DNA: TGTGCCAGTAGTACCCAGGACAGGGGACCCCACTATGGCTACACCTTC. Amino acid sequence: CASSTQDRGPHYGYTF. This chain links TRBV19 with TRBJ1-2; 9 positions match TRBD1. The CDR3 is 16 amino acids. V lost 4 bases to trimming and J lost 3 bases; unmatched junction nucleotides: 9. CDR1 and CDR2 from the germline V gene are LNHDA and SQIVND (reference sequence). The full variable domain, in which reference TRBV19 and TRBJ1-2 provide the parts outside the CDR3, is DGGITQSPKYLFRKEGQNVTLSCEQNLNHDAMYWYRQDPGQGLRLIYYSQIVNDFQKGDIAEGYSVSREKKESFPLTVTSAQKNPTAFYLCASSTQDRGPHYGYTFGSGTRLTVV.

The J gene is TRBJ2-2, the V gene TRBV10-3, with 8 bases fitting TRBD2. V shed 4 bases, J shed 4 bases, and the junction held 5 bases outside the gene matches. The germline CDR1 and CDR2 sequences are ENHRY and SYGVKD. This CDR3 is built from 15 residues. CDR3 sequence reads: CAISGVSGVTGELFF. The CDR3 coding sequence is TGTGCCATCAGTGGGGTTAGCGGGGTCACCGGGGAGCTGTTTTTT.

The chain recombines TRBV7-7 with TRBJ1-2; 7 bases agree with TRBD1. Germline trimming cut 5 bases from V and 7 bases from J; bases unmatched to any gene: 13. CDR3 length equals 15 residues. Per germline, CDR1 SSHAT and CDR2 FNYEAQ (reference sequence). In nucleotides, the CDR3 is TGTGCCAGCAGCCGGCCGGACAGGTATGTATCTGGCTACACCTTC. This translates into CASSRPDRYVSGYTF.

The chain joins TRBV18 to TRBJ2-6; D is undetermined. Germline V gene data show CDR1 as KGHSH and CDR2 as LQKENI. Trimming left V 2 bases short and J 0 bases short, with 8 bases between. CDR3 length: 16 amino acids. Here the CDR3 reads CASSPIEVSGANVLTF. Written as DNA, the CDR3 is TGTGCCAGCTCACCAATAGAGGTCTCTGGGGCCAACGTCCTGACTTTC.

This chain links TRBV18 with TRBJ1-2, with TRBD1 identical over 7 bases. This CDR3 is 17 amino acids long. In germline, CDR1 is KGHSH, CDR2 LQKENI. Germline trimming cut 0 bases from V and 0 bases from J; bases unmatched to any gene: 7. DNA of the CDR3: TGTGCCAGCTCACCACCGGGACAGTTAACCACTAACTATGGCTACACCTTC. It is translated as CASSPPGQLTTNYGYTF.

The rearrangement uses TRBV27 and TRBJ2-7; 7 bases match TRBD2. With 3 bases clipped from V and 5 bases from J, the junction kept 4 bases outside the gene matches. Germline V gives CDR1 MNHEY, CDR2 SMNVEV (reference sequence). The CDR3 extends over 13 amino acids. The CDR3 DNA reads as TGTGCCAGCAGTTTTGTTGGGGGGGACGAGCAGTACTTC. Translated: CASSFVGGDEQYF.

The V call is TRBV27, the J call TRBJ1-5, with TRBD1 matching 10 bases. The V gene end was trimmed by 5 bases and the J gene end by 0 bases; junction bases not matched to a gene: 7. CDR1 and CDR2 from the germline V gene are MNHEY and SMNVEV (reference sequence). There are 17 residues in the CDR3. Written as DNA, the CDR3 is TGTGCCAGCAGTACGGGACAGGGGAGTTATAGCAATCAGCCCCAGCATTTT. Translation gives CASSTGQGSYSNQPQHF.

The J gene is TRBJ2-1, the V gene TRBV29-1, with 7 bases aligning to TRBD1. From germline, CDR1 is SQVTM and CDR2 ANQGSEA. V lost 6 bases and J lost 4; bases outside the gene matches: 3. The CDR3 is made up of 12 amino acids. The CDR3, as DNA: TGCAGCGTAGGGACAGATTACAATGAGCAGTTCTTC. Protein product: CSVGTDYNEQFF.

The chain has TRBV28 and TRBJ1-2; 10 positions match TRBD1. This CDR3 is 14 amino acids long. The V and J ends lost 8 bases and 6 bases, in that order; junction bases with no gene match: 9. Germline-derived CDR1 and CDR2 are MDHEN and SYDVKM. This CDR3 is CASLEPGQGNGYTF. The CDR3 DNA reads as TGTGCCAGCTTAGAACCGGGACAGGGGAATGGCTACACCTTC.

The rearrangement links TRBV15 to TRBJ2-1; TRBD2 matches 7 bases. There are 18 residues in the CDR3. Trimming cost V 1 base and J 4 bases; bases outside gene matches: 13. Germline CDR1 LNHNV, CDR2 YYDKDF (reference sequence). Here the CDR3 DNA reads TGTGCCACCAGCAGAGCCGTCGTAGGTAGCGGGCATTACAATGAGCAGTTCTTC. It yields the protein CATSRAVVGSGHYNEQFF.

The J gene is TRBJ2-5, the V gene TRBV9; D not resolved. The CDR3 contains 13 residues. Germline loops: CDR1 SGDLS, CDR2 YYNGEE. The ends were cut back, 1 base at V and 1 base at J, with 5 bases in the middle. The CDR3, as DNA: TGTGCCAGCAGCGTATCTTCCCAAGAGACCCAGTACTTC. Amino acid sequence: CASSVSSQETQYF.

V usage is TRBV30 and J usage is TRBJ2-3, with 10 bases that match TRBD2. This CDR3 is 13 amino acids long. Germline loops: CDR1 GTSNPN, CDR2 SVGIG (reference sequence). Unmatched junction bases numbered 4, after V lost 7 bases and J lost 3 bases. The CDR3 protein is CALIAGGTDTQYF. CDR3 DNA: TGTGCCTTGATAGCGGGGGGAACAGATACGCAGTATTTT.

The rearrangement links TRBV7-2 to TRBJ2-7; weak D call: TRBD1 (6 bases). CDR1 and CDR2 (germline): SGHTA, FQGNSA. Trimming took off 4 bases at V and 3 bases at J, with 13 bases between the two ends. This CDR3 is built from 14 residues. The CDR3 sequence is CASSSFQGSYEQYF. The CDR3 bases are TGTGCCAGCAGCTCCTTTCAGGGGAGCTACGAGCAGTACTTC.

The chain carries TRBV6-4 and TRBJ2-1; D is undetermined. V was pared by 4 bases and J by 7 bases, with 11 bases between. Germline V gives CDR1 MRHNA, CDR2 SNTAGT. CDR3 length equals 13 residues. This CDR3 is CASSVRANNEQFF. The CDR3 DNA sequence: TGTGCCAGCAGTGTGCGAGCGAATAATGAGCAGTTCTTC.

The chain uses TRBV19 and TRBJ1-1; D call uncertain. The V gene's germline CDR1 is LNHDA and CDR2 SQIVND (reference sequence). The CDR3 is 13 amino acids. V was pared by 4 bases and J by 3 bases, with 9 bases between. In DNA, the CDR3 is TGTGCCAGTAGTAGGGTCCGGGACACTGAAGCTTTCTTT. Protein sequence: CASSRVRDTEAFF.

The chain uses TRBV6-5 and TRBJ2-3, with D possibly matching TRBD2 (5 bases). Germline loops: CDR1 MNHEY, CDR2 SVGAGI. This CDR3 comprises 15 residues. Trimming stripped 2 bases from V and 0 bases from J, with 9 bases between. The CDR3 DNA reads as TGTGCCAGCAGTTACGCTAGCCTTAGCACAGATACGCAGTATTTT. Its protein is CASSYASLSTDTQYF.

The chain is built from TRBV6-5 and TRBJ2-5; D is possibly TRBD1 (5 bases). Near its end, the DNA agrees better with TRBJ2-7, so the J call may be wrong. CDR1 MNHEY and CDR2 SVGAGI come from the germline V gene. This CDR3 has 15 amino acids. The CDR3 sequence is CASSPWGGDSYEQYF. The CDR3 DNA sequence: TGTGCCAGCAGTCCTTGGGGCGGCGATTCCTACGAGCAGTACTTC.

V is TRBV5-4 and J is TRBJ2-3; 7 nucleotides agree with TRBD2. Germline V gene lookup returns CDR1 SGHNT and CDR2 YYREEE (reference sequence). The CDR3 covers 14 residues. The trim removed 0 bases at V and 3 bases at J, leaving 1 base unmatched. CDR3 residues: CASSLGLATDTQYF. CDR3 coding DNA: TGTGCCAGCAGCTTGGGACTAGCAACAGATACGCAGTATTTT.

The chain employs TRBV7-2 and TRBJ1-2, with D possibly being TRBD1 (5 bases). Looked up from germline, CDR1 is SGHTA and CDR2 is FQGNSA. Trimming took off 3 bases at V and 11 bases at J, with 16 bases between the two ends. There are 13 residues in the CDR3. For the CDR3, the DNA is TGTGCCAGCAGCTTTGGCCGCGACAGCCCTTACACCTTC. This gives the protein CASSFGRDSPYTF.